The clone carrying this T cell receptor beta chain came up once. Antigen: not known. Primers: 60 Vbeta forward and 13 Jbeta reverse. Clones were read by immunoSEQ multiplex PCR, and TCRdb kept only the in-frame ones, dropping some. The sample holds about 120,000 clones, around 80% seen once. The source of the sample is a study of cytomegalovirus exposure and HLA in healthy donors. From germline, CDR1 is SGDLS and CDR2 YYNGEE. The CDR3 is 14 amino acids. V was trimmed by 5 bases and J by 0 bases, leaving 11 bases between them. General study points: Later, an analysis found that common viral pathogens appeared to be linked with several of the most significant clusters.

Sequenced sample: PBMCs. The chain is built from TRBV9 and TRBJ1-2; perhaps TRBD1 as D (5 bases). The receptor comes from a female donor in good health and CMV-seronegative. The CDR3 region is CASSQAGANYGYTF. The CDR3 region has the DNA TGTGCCAGCAGTCAGGCGGGGGCTAACTATGGCTACACCTTC.